Following are 27 T cell receptor beta chains from one sample sequenced in a study of T-cell reconstitution after alpha-beta-depleted transplantation in children. A TCRbeta library incorporating unique molecular identifiers was prepared. Via MiXCR, TCRdb re-called the PCR reads, giving one row per CDR3 protein. The top ten hold 35% to 40% of the sample, which has about 610,000 distinct CDR3 sequences, over 25% seen once. The sequencing used PBMCs, collected before TCRalphabeta/CD19-depleted stem cell transplant. Source of these receptors: a boy in the first two years of life with Wiskott-Aldrich syndrome, due to receive a stem cell transplant.

In its sample, this clonotype was seen a few times. J is TRBJ2-7 and V is TRBV20-1, with 11 bases aligning to TRBD2. J was trimmed by 1 base and V by 2 bases; bases with no gene match: 4. The CDR3 length is 15 residues. Germline V lookup: CDR1 DFQATT, CDR2 SNEGSKA (reference sequence). CDR3 DNA: TGCAGTGCTAGAATCACTAGCGGGAGTTCCTACGAGCAGTACTTC. Its protein product is CSARITSGSSYEQYF.

This chain links TRBV5-1 with TRBJ2-3; 9 bases match TRBD1. The junction had 4 bases not matched to a gene; V was cut back by 5 bases and J by 3 bases. The CDR3 is made up of 14 amino acids. Germline CDR1 SGHRS, CDR2 YFSETQ. CDR3 sequence: CASRKGQGTDTQYF. DNA for the CDR3: TGCGCCAGCAGGAAGGGACAGGGTACAGATACGCAGTATTTT. Combining the CDR3 with reference TRBV5-1 and TRBJ2-3 gives the whole variable domain KAGVTQTPRYLIKTRGQQVTLSCSPISGHRSVSWYQQTPGQGLQFLFEYFSETQRNKGNFPGRFSGRQFSNSRSEMNVSTLELGDSALYLCASRKGQGTDTQYFGPGTRLTVL.

The sample holds a few counts of this clonotype. The chain couples TRBV11-1 to TRBJ2-1, with TRBD2 matching 8 bases. Per germline, CDR1 SGHAT and CDR2 FQDESV (reference sequence). J was trimmed by 2 bases and V by 5 bases; bases with no gene match: 5. This CDR3 has 15 residues. CDR3 in DNA: TGTGCCAGCAGCCCACATAGCGGGACCTACAATGAGCAGTTCTTC. Its protein is CASSPHSGTYNEQFF.

V is TRBV28 and J is TRBJ1-1, with a weak D call TRBD1 (6 bases). The germline V gene has CDR1 MDHEN and CDR2 SYDVKM. The CDR3 runs to 15 residues. V lost 7 bases to trimming and J lost 1 base, with 16 bases between them. CDR3 sequence reads: CASTLGGAKNTEAFF. In DNA, the CDR3 is TGTGCCAGCACTCTCGGGGGGGCGAAGAACACTGAAGCTTTCTTT.

The chain joins TRBV5-6 to TRBJ1-3; 9 bases match TRBD1. Unmatched junction bases numbered 9, after V lost 5 bases and J lost 0 bases. CDR1 is SGHDT, CDR2 YYEEEE, per germline. The CDR3 spans 17 residues. The CDR3 DNA is TGTGCCAGCAGTTCCGGGACAGGGCGTTTCTCTGGAAACACCATATATTTT. Translated: CASSSGTGRFSGNTIYF.

CDR3 loop: CASSPKTSGIYNEQFF. The CDR3 DNA is TGCGCCAGCAGCCCGAAGACTAGCGGTATCTACAATGAGCAGTTCTTC. The V call is TRBV5-1, the J call TRBJ2-1; 9 bases are shared with TRBD2. Germline V CDR1 and CDR2: SGHRS, YFSETQ. The ends lost 4 bases at V and 3 bases at J; junction bases unmatched: 8. The CDR3 is 16 residues long.

The genes are TRBV27 and TRBJ2-7, with D possibly matching TRBD2 (6 bases). CDR1 is MNHEY, CDR2 SMNVEV, per germline (reference sequence). The CDR3 sequence is 15 residues long. The V end lost 0 bases, the J end lost 6 bases, and 15 bases lay between the germline ends. The CDR3 region is CASSLSFLLRGEQYF. The CDR3 nucleotides read TGTGCCAGCAGTTTATCGTTTCTTTTGCGGGGCGAGCAGTACTTC.

The DNA of the CDR3 is TGTGCCAGCAGTTACTCGATCCTAGGAGAGACCCAGTACTTC. It specifies CASSYSILGETQYF. V and J are TRBV6-5 and TRBJ2-5; D unclear. Germline V gives CDR1 MNHEY, CDR2 SVGAGI. The CDR3 spans 14 residues. The V end lost 0 bases, the J end lost 4 bases, and 9 bases lay between the germline ends.

The chain links TRBV27 to TRBJ2-5; D remains unclear. Germline loops: CDR1 MNHEY, CDR2 SMNVEV (reference sequence). Trimming stripped 4 bases from V and 5 bases from J, with 8 bases between. The CDR3 loop spans 12 amino acids. The CDR3 DNA sequence: TGTGCCAGCAGTTACGTACGGGAGACCCAGTACTTC. Translating it yields CASSYVRETQYF.

The chain employs TRBV27 and TRBJ2-7; 10 bases align to TRBD2. V was pared by 2 bases and J by 0 bases, with 4 bases of the junction left unmatched. The CDR3 sequence is 16 residues long. Germline CDR1 reads MNHEY; CDR2 reads SMNVEV (reference sequence). This chain's CDR3 is CASSLQPSGSSYEQYF. As DNA, the CDR3 is TGTGCCAGCAGTTTACAGCCTAGCGGGAGCTCCTACGAGCAGTACTTC.

This clonotype was recorded a few times. The V and J genes are TRBV5-1 and TRBJ2-2; D may be TRBD2 (5 bases). Germline CDR1 reads SGHRS; CDR2 reads YFSETQ. V was cut by 7 bases and J by 6 bases, with 16 bases left in between. This CDR3 is built from 14 residues. CDR3 bases: TGCGCCAGCGCGGACTCGCCTGGGGCCGGGGAGCTGTTTTTT. Its protein is CASADSPGAGELFF. Based on the CDR3 plus reference TRBV5-1 and TRBJ2-2, the full variable domain is KAGVTQTPRYLIKTRGQQVTLSCSPISGHRSVSWYQQTPGQGLQFLFEYFSETQRNKGNFPGRFSGRQFSNSRSEMNVSTLELGDSALYLCASADSPGAGELFFGEGSRLTVL.

The chain carries TRBV5-1 and TRBJ2-3, with unresolved D. CDR3 size: 14 residues. Germline lookup yields CDR1 SGHRS and CDR2 YFSETQ. The V and J ends lost 5 bases and 2 bases respectively, with 12 bases between them. The CDR3 nucleotides read TGCGCCAGCAGTTTTTCCTCGTTCACAGATACGCAGTATTTT. Residues: CASSFSSFTDTQYF.

This clonotype appeared once. V gene TRBV20-1 combines with J gene TRBJ2-1; the match to TRBD2 covers 9 bases. The CDR3 has 15 amino acids. V shed 2 bases, J shed 4 bases, and the junction held 6 bases outside the gene matches. The germline CDR1 and CDR2 sequences are DFQATT and SNEGSKA (reference sequence). The CDR3 loop is CSARHSGSRYNEQFF. CDR3 nucleotides: TGCAGTGCTAGACATAGCGGGAGTCGATACAATGAGCAGTTCTTC.

This chain joins TRBV10-2 and TRBJ2-2; 10 nucleotides agree with TRBD2. The CDR3 runs 15 residues. CDR1 is WSHSY, CDR2 SAAADI, per germline. V was clipped by 7 bases and J by 5 bases; unmatched bases: 7. CDR3 loop: CASKQREGGTGELFF. The CDR3 DNA is TGCGCCAGCAAACAGCGGGAGGGGGGAACCGGGGAGCTGTTTTTT.

The chain joins TRBV6-2 or TRBV6-3 to TRBJ2-2, with 9 bases lining up with TRBD2. V shed 6 bases, J shed 6 bases, and the junction held 8 bases outside the gene matches. The CDR3 covers 15 residues. From germline, CDR1 is MNHEY and CDR2 SVGEGT. The CDR3 loop reads CASRNSGSRAGELFF. CDR3 in DNA: TGTGCCAGCAGGAATAGCGGGAGTCGTGCCGGGGAGCTGTTTTTT.

The chain recombines TRBV7-2 with TRBJ1-6, with TRBD1 identical over 9 bases. This CDR3 has 20 residues. Germline CDR1 and CDR2: SGHTA and FQGNSA. Trimming took 0 bases from V and 0 from J; bases not matched to a gene: 9. CDR3 residues: CASSLAGQGALSSYNSPLHF. Written as DNA, the CDR3 is TGTGCCAGCAGCTTAGCGGGACAGGGCGCTCTAAGCTCCTATAATTCACCCCTCCACTTT.

The chain is built from TRBV6-1 and TRBJ1-2, with 10 bases aligning to TRBD1. This CDR3 region has 13 residues. Germline loops: CDR1 MNHNS, CDR2 SASEGT. Trimming cost V 7 bases and J 6 bases; bases outside gene matches: 5. The CDR3 DNA sequence: TGTGCCAGCACGGGACAGGGGCTGGATGGCTACACCTTC. It translates to CASTGQGLDGYTF.

The chain joins TRBV29-1 to TRBJ2-3; TRBD2 aligns across 9 bases. This CDR3 has 14 amino acids. V lost 3 bases to trimming and J lost 2 bases; unmatched junction nucleotides: 3. CDR1 is SQVTM, CDR2 ANQGSEA, per germline. The CDR3 nucleotides read TGCAGCGTTGATACTAGCGGGCTCACAGATACGCAGTATTTT. Its protein is CSVDTSGLTDTQYF.

This chain uses TRBV5-1 with TRBJ2-2; 7 nucleotides agree with TRBD2. The germline V gene encodes CDR1 SGHRS and CDR2 YFSETQ. CDR3 size: 16 residues. With 0 bases clipped from V and 5 bases from J, the junction kept 7 bases outside the gene matches. The CDR3 here is CASSLAGGVWTGELFF. CDR3 sequence (DNA): TGCGCCAGCAGCTTGGCGGGGGGAGTATGGACCGGGGAGCTGTTTTTT. Variable domain in full (rest from reference TRBV5-1 and TRBJ2-2): KAGVTQTPRYLIKTRGQQVTLSCSPISGHRSVSWYQQTPGQGLQFLFEYFSETQRNKGNFPGRFSGRQFSNSRSEMNVSTLELGDSALYLCASSLAGGVWTGELFFGEGSRLTVL.

This chain uses TRBV6-5 with TRBJ1-2; no reliable D call. The length of the CDR3 is 12 residues. Germline assignment: CDR1 MNHEY and CDR2 SVGAGI. V was pared by 2 bases and J by 8 bases, with 9 bases between. The CDR3 reads CASSYRPGGYTF. As DNA, the CDR3 is TGTGCCAGCAGTTACCGACCCGGAGGCTACACCTTC.

This clonotype has ten or more counts. At one end the junction does not follow the germline gene, possibly because of a read error. The chain couples TRBV4-2 to TRBJ2-2; no reliable D call. This CDR3 has 13 residues. CDR1 is LGHNA, CDR2 YNFKEQ, per germline. Here the CDR3 DNA reads TGCGCCAGCAGCCAAGTAGGTACCGGGGAGCTGTTTTTT. Its protein product is CASSQVGTGELFF.

This chain joins TRBV29-1 and TRBJ2-5; D might be TRBD2 (5 bases). Germline CDR1 is SQVTM and CDR2 is ANQGSEA. The CDR3 loop spans 13 amino acids. The CDR3, as DNA: TGCATCGGAGCTCATGGGAGTTCCGGGACCCAGTACTTC. This encodes CIGAHGSSGTQYF.

This clonotype was seen a handful of times. This chain connects TRBV5-1 to TRBJ2-5; TRBD2 matches 13 bases. The CDR3 spans 18 residues. Germline CDR1 SGHRS, CDR2 YFSETQ. V lost 0 bases to trimming and J lost 0 bases; unmatched junction nucleotides: 5. The CDR3 DNA follows: TGCGCCAGCAGCTTGGGACTAGCGGGAGGACCGTACCAAGAGACCCAGTACTTC. This gives the protein CASSLGLAGGPYQETQYF.

This clonotype has ten or more counts. The DNA for the CDR3 is TGTGCCAGCAGTTTAGAGGGGGACACTGAAGCTTTCTTT. This codes for CASSLEGDTEAFF. This chain joins TRBV12-3 or TRBV12-4 and TRBJ1-1; possibly TRBD1 for D (6 bases). The CDR3 sequence is 13 residues long. The V end lost 1 base, the J end lost 3 bases, and 6 bases lay between the germline ends.

The chain is built from TRBV10-3 and TRBJ2-3; 8 nucleotides match TRBD2. There are 15 residues in the CDR3. Germline V CDR1 and CDR2: ENHRY, SYGVKD. V lost 6 bases and J lost 2; bases outside the gene matches: 7. The CDR3 is CAISLTSEVTDTQYF. The CDR3 region has the DNA TGTGCCATCAGCCTGACTAGCGAGGTCACAGATACGCAGTATTTT.

This clonotype was picked up a small number of times. The rearrangement uses TRBV5-1 and TRBJ2-6; 8 bases agree with TRBD1. The CDR3 is 18 residues long. Germline V CDR1 and CDR2: SGHRS, YFSETQ. V was pared by 0 bases and J by 0 bases, with 5 bases of the junction left unmatched. The CDR3 DNA reads as TGCGCCAGCAGCTTGGTCGGGACAGGCCTCTCTGGGGCCAACGTCCTGACTTTC. This encodes CASSLVGTGLSGANVLTF.

The V call is TRBV7-2, the J call TRBJ2-3, with D possibly being TRBD2 (5 bases). Germline V gene data show CDR1 as SGHTA and CDR2 as FQGNSA. Trimming cost V 4 bases and J 2 bases, with 13 bases left between them. The CDR3 sequence is 15 residues long. CDR3 protein: CASSSYGLVTDTQYF. In DNA form, the CDR3 reads TGTGCCAGCAGCTCCTACGGACTTGTCACAGATACGCAGTATTTT. The full variable domain, rest sourced from reference TRBV7-2 and TRBJ2-3, is GAGVSQSPSNKVTEKGKDVELRCDPISGHTALYWYRQSLGQGLEFLIYFQGNSAPDKSGLPSDRFSAERTGGSVSTLTIQRTQQEDSAVYLCASSSYGLVTDTQYFGPGTRLTVL.